Below are 28 T cell receptor beta chains sequenced from a single sample in a study of T cell repertoires in cytomegalovirus infection (dated by TCRdb to 2018 to 2020). The instrument given in TCRdb is Illumina HiSeq 1500. Using fastp trimming at Q25 and MiXCR clonotype assembly, TCRdb reanalyzed the public sequencing data and kept in-frame beta chains. Rows merge per CDR3 protein into single entries with the most common DNA and genes. The table for this sample lists approximately 990,000 distinct CDR3 sequences; around a third of them were counted only once. Jointly, the top ten make up more than 13% of the sample. Their cognate antigens are unknown. The sample's treatment or condition label is to be understood as: in vitro stimulation with specific CMV peptide epitopes to enrich CMV-specific T cells. This specimen was cultured CD8+ T cells from PBMCs, taken from culture after CMV antigen stimulation. Receptors originate from a human donor in good health (CMV status not recorded). Some clones in this sample may be carry-over from other donors' samples.

The J gene is TRBJ1-5, the V gene TRBV10-1; tentatively, D is TRBD1 (5 bases). V was pared by 6 bases and J by 3 bases, with 12 bases between. The CDR3 length is 14 residues. The germline CDR1 and CDR2 sequences are WNHNN and SYGVQD (reference sequence). CDR3 nucleotides: TGCGCCAGCAGGGGGGAGGGGTACAATCAGCCCCAGCATTTT. It is translated as CASRGEGYNQPQHF.

This chain links TRBV28 with TRBJ1-2, with D perhaps matching TRBD1 (5 bases). The CDR3 spans 12 residues. Trimming removed 11 bases at V and 8 bases at J, with 18 bases between. Germline V gene sequence: CDR1 MDHEN, CDR2 SYDVKM. CDR3 protein: CAGLWGAEGYTF. In DNA, the CDR3 is TGTGCCGGCCTATGGGGCGCAGAAGGCTACACCTTC.

The CDR3 region has the DNA TGTGCCAGCACAGGGAACGGGGCCAACGTCCTGACTTTC. This codes for CASTGNGANVLTF. V is TRBV6-5 and J is TRBJ2-6; a weak D match, TRBD1 (5 bases). The CDR3 covers 13 residues. Trimming shortened V by 7 bases and J by 4 bases, and 8 bases separated the two germline ends. In germline, CDR1 is MNHEY, CDR2 SVGAGI.

This clonotype was picked up a small number of times. V is TRBV4-3 and J is TRBJ2-1; D remains unclear. The CDR3 sequence is 15 residues long. Looked up from germline, CDR1 is LGHNA and CDR2 is YSLEER. V dropped 4 bases and J dropped 4 bases, with 14 bases sitting between them. For the CDR3, the DNA is TGCGCCAGCAGCCTAACCTCGGACGAATACAATGAGCAGTTCTTC. The encoded protein is CASSLTSDEYNEQFF.

This chain joins TRBV19 and TRBJ1-1; D not resolved. The CDR3 sequence is 15 residues long. Germline-derived CDR1 and CDR2 are LNHDA and SQIVND (reference sequence). With 0 bases removed from V and 2 bases from J, the gap between germline ends came to 10 bases. This chain's CDR3 is CASSIDGSPNTEAFF. CDR3 nucleotides: TGTGCCAGTAGTATAGATGGCTCGCCCAACACTGAAGCTTTCTTT.

About this clonotype: One base away lies a much larger clone, so this may be a sequencing read error. V gene TRBV7-8 combines with J gene TRBJ1-3; D is perhaps TRBD1 (5 bases). Germline V gene data show CDR1 as SGHVS and CDR2 as FQNEAQ. The CDR3 has 14 amino acids. CDR3: CASNLGVSGNTIYF. Written as DNA, the CDR3 is TGTGCCAGCAACTTAGGGGTCTCTGGAAACACCATATATTTT.

On this clonotype itself: A read error is possible here, since a much larger clone lies one base away. V gene TRBV6-1 combines with J gene TRBJ2-1; 8 positions agree with TRBD1. This CDR3 spans 20 amino acids. Looked up from germline, CDR1 is MNHNS and CDR2 is SASEGT. The CDR3: CASSEAWARGLGRPYNDQFF. The CDR3 nucleotides are TGTGCCAGCAGTGAAGCTTGGGCCAGGGGGCTCGGTCGGCCCTACAATGATCAGTTCTTC.

This clonotype has just a few counts. The chain has TRBV27 and TRBJ1-5, with 7 nucleotides matching TRBD1. CDR1 is MNHEY, CDR2 SMNVEV, per germline (reference sequence). V was clipped by 5 bases and J by 6 bases; unmatched bases: 7. This CDR3 spans 14 amino acids. CDR3: CASSPTTGFQPQHF. CDR3 sequence (DNA): TGTGCCAGCAGTCCAACGACAGGGTTTCAGCCCCAGCATTTT.

This sequence joins TRBV10-3 and TRBJ1-1, with 10 bases aligning to TRBD1. V shed 10 bases, J shed 3 bases, and the junction held 5 bases outside the gene matches. The CDR3 extends over 13 amino acids. Germline V gene lookup returns CDR1 ENHRY and CDR2 SYGVKD. The CDR3 nucleotides read TGTGCCACCGACAGGGGGCAGGACACTGAAGCTTTCTTT. Encoded protein: CATDRGQDTEAFF.

The J gene is TRBJ2-7, the V gene TRBV27; the D is unclear. The V gene's germline CDR1 is MNHEY and CDR2 SMNVEV (reference sequence). V lost 3 bases to trimming and J lost 0 bases, with 15 bases between them. This CDR3 is built from 16 residues. The CDR3, as DNA: TGTGCCAGCAGTTTTCAACCGGAGACATTCTCCTACGAGCAGTACTTC. Translated: CASSFQPETFSYEQYF.

This clonotype was counted between two and nine times. The J gene is TRBJ2-1, the V gene TRBV27; TRBD2 agrees at 9 bases. Germline values: CDR1 MNHEY, CDR2 SMNVEV (reference sequence). The junction had 10 bases not matched to a gene; V was cut back by 5 bases and J by 5 bases. CDR3 size: 16 residues. The CDR3 bases are TGTGCCAGCAGTACCTATAGCGGGGGCCTACACAATGAGCAGTTCTTC. It translates to CASSTYSGGLHNEQFF.

DNA of the CDR3: TGTGCCAGCAGCCCGTTTCGGGAGGTGAACACTGAAGCTTTCTTT. Its translation: CASSPFREVNTEAFF. The rearrangement joins TRBV7-9 to TRBJ1-1; D gene ambiguous. V was pared by 5 bases and J by 0 bases, with 13 bases between. CDR1 is SEHNR, CDR2 FQNEAQ, per germline (reference sequence). This CDR3 has 15 residues.

This clonotype appeared once. V is TRBV4-1 and J is TRBJ2-3; D may be TRBD1 (6 bases). With 3 bases removed from V and 0 bases from J, the gap between germline ends came to 13 bases. The CDR3 is 16 residues long. Germline CDR1 MGHRA, CDR2 YSYEKL. For the CDR3, the DNA is TGCGCCAGCAGCCACGACCGGGACAAAAGCACAGATACGCAGTATTTT. Translating it yields CASSHDRDKSTDTQYF.

The chain uses TRBV7-2 and TRBJ1-4, with unresolved D. Trimming cost V 3 bases and J 0 bases, with 2 bases left between them. Germline V gene sequence: CDR1 SGHTA, CDR2 FQGNSA. The CDR3 loop spans 13 amino acids. Written as DNA, the CDR3 is TGTGCCAGCAGCTTTGCAACTAATGAAAAACTGTTTTTT. It yields the protein CASSFATNEKLFF.

The table lists this clonotype with a count of one. At one end the junction does not follow the germline gene, possibly because of a read error. The rearrangement uses TRBV27 and TRBJ1-1; D remains ambiguous. Germline-derived CDR1 and CDR2 are MNHEY and SMNVEV (reference sequence). CDR3 length: 14 residues. CDR3 bases: TGTACCAGCAGTTCCCGCCGGGGTAACACTGAAGCTTTCTTT. Amino acids: CTSSSRRGNTEAFF.

This clonotype showed up just a few times. The chain is built from TRBV19 and TRBJ2-1, with TRBD2 matching over 11 bases. There are 15 residues in the CDR3. From germline, CDR1 is LNHDA and CDR2 SQIVND (reference sequence). Germline trimming cut 5 bases from V and 7 bases from J; bases unmatched to any gene: 7. The CDR3 region is CASSVSGGAENEQFF. The CDR3 region has the DNA TGTGCCAGTAGTGTTAGCGGGGGGGCCGAAAATGAGCAGTTCTTC.

A few counts support this clonotype. The V call is TRBV6-5, the J call TRBJ2-7; tentatively, D is TRBD1 (6 bases). The germline V and J ends were trimmed by 6 bases and 0 bases, with 18 bases remaining between them. This CDR3 is 16 amino acids long. CDR1 and CDR2 from the germline V gene are MNHEY and SVGAGI. CDR3 DNA: TGTGCCAGCAGGGGATGGACAGCATGGGGCTCCTACGAGCAGTACTTC. Translating it yields CASRGWTAWGSYEQYF.

This clonotype was seen more than once but under ten times. J is TRBJ2-3 and V is TRBV6-1; TRBD1 aligns across 7 bases. The CDR3 length is 16 residues. The J segment lost 0 bases and the V segment lost 6 bases, leaving 9 bases of the junction unmatched. Germline loops: CDR1 MNHNS, CDR2 SASEGT. The chain's CDR3 is CASRYKTGDSTDTQYF. In DNA form, the CDR3 reads TGTGCCAGCAGATACAAAACAGGGGATAGCACAGATACGCAGTATTTT.

In this sample, this clonotype turned up a few times. The chain has TRBV6-6 and TRBJ2-7, with 10 positions matching TRBD1. The CDR3 runs 14 residues. Germline CDR1 MNHNY, CDR2 SVGAGI (reference sequence). The J segment lost 6 bases and the V segment lost 1 base, leaving 3 bases of the junction unmatched. In nucleotides, the CDR3 is TGTGCCAGCAGTTACTTCGGGACAGGGGTCGAGCAGTACTTC. As protein: CASSYFGTGVEQYF.

This clonotype was found a few times. The chain combines TRBV7-3 with TRBJ1-1; D remains unclear. This CDR3 has 14 amino acids. V lost 4 bases and J lost 7, with 16 bases in between. Per germline, CDR1 SGHTA and CDR2 FQGTGA. Here the CDR3 reads CASSWTWGSYEAFF. The CDR3 DNA follows: TGTGCCAGCAGCTGGACGTGGGGATCCTATGAAGCTTTCTTT.

This clonotype has more than one count but fewer than ten. V gene TRBV7-4 combines with J gene TRBJ1-1; 10 bases are shared with TRBD1. The CDR3 is made up of 15 amino acids. Germline V gene lookup returns CDR1 SGHVT and CDR2 SQSDAQ. With V trimmed by 5 bases and J by 1 base, 4 bases remained unmatched. The CDR3 DNA reads as TGTGCCAGCAGCACTTGGGACAGGGGGAACACTGAAGCTTTCTTT. Protein sequence: CASSTWDRGNTEAFF.

This clonotype showed up many times. The CDR3 loop reads CASSLAAASSYNEQFF. The CDR3 DNA sequence: TGTGCCAGCAGCTTAGCGGCTGCCAGCTCCTACAATGAGCAGTTCTTC. The chain couples TRBV7-6 to TRBJ2-1; D ambiguous. The CDR3 spans 16 residues. The V gene lost 0 bases and the J gene lost 0 bases, with 9 bases spanning the gap. The germline V gene has CDR1 SGHVS and CDR2 FNYEAQ.

This clonotype was counted a few times. The V call is TRBV6-6, the J call TRBJ2-3; D is perhaps TRBD1 (5 bases). Trimming cost V 5 bases and J 4 bases, with 13 bases left between them. In germline, CDR1 is MNHNY, CDR2 SVGAGI (reference sequence). CDR3 length: 14 amino acids. The CDR3 nucleotides are TGTGCCAGCAGTCTCAGTTGGGGCCCAGATACGCAGTATTTT. Translation gives CASSLSWGPDTQYF.

The J gene is TRBJ1-1, the V gene TRBV29-1; 7 positions agree with TRBD1. The J segment lost 3 bases and the V segment lost 5 bases, leaving 9 bases of the junction unmatched. Germline loops: CDR1 SQVTM, CDR2 ANQGSEA. This CDR3 is 14 amino acids long. CDR3 sequence reads: CSVHQQGPYTEAFF. CDR3 DNA: TGCAGCGTTCACCAACAGGGGCCCTACACTGAAGCTTTCTTT.

This clonotype was seen a few times. The chain recombines TRBV20-1 with TRBJ2-7; no definite D call. The germline V gene has CDR1 DFQATT and CDR2 SNEGSKA (reference sequence). This CDR3 contains 12 residues. The CDR3 loop is CSARAGSYEQYV. Written as DNA, the CDR3 is TGCAGTGCCAGAGCCGGTTCCTACGAGCAGTACGTC.

J is TRBJ2-5 and V is TRBV6-2 or TRBV6-3, with TRBD1 identical over 9 bases. V was clipped by 2 bases and J by 5 bases; unmatched bases: 6. Germline lookup yields CDR1 MNHEY and CDR2 SVGEGT. This CDR3 region has 15 residues. The CDR3 nucleotides read TGTGCCAGCAGTTACCAAGACAGGGGGTCTGAGACCCAGTACTTC. Translating gives CASSYQDRGSETQYF.

In its sample, this clonotype was seen a few times. The V call is TRBV10-3, the J call TRBJ2-5; D is uncertain. Germline-derived CDR1 and CDR2 are ENHRY and SYGVKD. Trimming cost V 10 bases and J 2 bases, with 11 bases left between them. The CDR3 covers 12 residues. The CDR3 is CASAVGQETQYF. The CDR3 nucleotides are TGTGCCAGCGCGGTTGGGCAAGAGACCCAGTACTTC.

This clonotype has a single count. This rearrangement joins TRBV12-3 or TRBV12-4 to TRBJ2-1, with TRBD1 as a possible D gene (6 bases). This CDR3 comprises 14 residues. Between the trimmed V and J ends, which lost 6 bases and 4 bases, there was a span of 13 bases. For the CDR3, the DNA is TGTGCCAGCAGGTCCTTGGGGGCTTACAATGAGCAGTTCTTC. Protein product: CASRSLGAYNEQFF.